This T cell receptor (beta chain) was captured in a study of blood T cell repertoires in COVID-19. V was pared by 1 base and J by 2 bases, with 2 bases of the junction left unmatched. The CDR3 runs 16 residues. CDR1 and CDR2 (germline): LGHDT, YNNKEL (reference sequence). The data were produced by immunoSEQ multiplex PCR, yet TCRdb's version contains in-frame clones alone and is incomplete. The sample contains approximately 100,000 clones, 70% to 90% of which appear only once. On this clone itself: Other DNA variants within this sample encode the same CDR3.

The sequenced sample consisted of peripheral blood. This receptor was taken from a woman aged 60 to 75 with acute or convalescent COVID-19. The rearrangement uses TRBV3-1 (or the pseudogene TRBV3-2) and TRBJ1-5, with TRBD1 matching 10 bases. The CDR3 is CASSQAGTGGNQPQHF. In DNA form, the CDR3 reads TGTGCCAGCAGCCAAGCCGGGACAGGGGGCAATCAGCCCCAGCATTTT.